These 27 T cell receptor beta chains were all obtained from the same sample, sequenced in a study of monozygotic twins with inflammatory bowel disease. TCRdb reprocessed the 5' RACE reads; each CDR3 protein has one entry and no DNA is given. This sample's clone table lists over 150,000 distinct CDR3 sequences. Material for sequencing was blood. These receptors were obtained from a human donor with ulcerative colitis or Crohn's disease, or a healthy co-twin of an affected twin (not recorded which).

V gene TRBV12-3 or TRBV12-4 combines with J gene TRBJ1-3; TCRdb calls TRBD1, which cannot be checked without DNA. The CDR3 contains 16 residues. CDR3 sequence: CASSLGGDSSGNTIYF.

The J gene is TRBJ1-5, the V gene TRBV20-1. This CDR3 contains 12 residues. CDR1 and CDR2 from the germline V gene are DFQATT and SNEGSKA (reference sequence). CDR3 in amino acids: CSASVHHQPQHF.

This chain connects TRBV5-6 to TRBJ1-2; TCRdb returns TRBD1, unconfirmable since there is no DNA. CDR1 and CDR2 (germline): SGHDT, YYEEEE. The CDR3 extends over 17 amino acids. The CDR3 here is CASSFRDRGSNSYGYTF. The entire variable domain, with the rest obtained from reference TRBV5-6 and TRBJ1-2, is as follows: DAGVTQSPTHLIKTRGQQVTLRCSPKSGHDTVSWYQQALGQGPQFIFQYYEEEERQRGNFPDRFSGHQFPNYSSELNVNALLLGDSALYLCASSFRDRGSNSYGYTFGSGTRLTVV.

The J gene is TRBJ2-2, the V gene TRBV7-6; TCRdb's assignment of TRBD1 cannot be checked, as there is no DNA. The CDR3 loop spans 14 amino acids. CDR1 is SGHVS and CDR2 is FNYEAQ in the germline V gene. CDR3 region: CASSLQGRGGELFF.

The chain couples TRBV5-1 to TRBJ1-1. CDR3 size: 16 residues. CDR1 and CDR2 from the germline V gene are SGHRS and YFSETQ. The chain's CDR3 is CASSLDSAGTRGGAFF.

The chain carries TRBV12-3 or TRBV12-4 and TRBJ2-7; TCRdb's D call of TRBD1 is untestable without DNA. The length of the CDR3 is 14 residues. The CDR3 here is CASSHPDRFYDQYF.

The chain carries TRBV7-2 and TRBJ1-1. Germline-derived CDR1 and CDR2 are SGHTA and FQGNSA. This CDR3 spans 13 amino acids. CDR3 sequence: CASSFGEDTEAFF.

The gene calls are TRBV2 and TRBJ1-1; the TCRdb D gene call, TRBD1, has no DNA to confirm it. Germline loops: CDR1 SNHLY, CDR2 FYNNEI. The CDR3 has 15 residues. The CDR3 region is CASHRDSPRNTEAFF.

The CDR3 reads CASSLSLAGSYEQYF. The rearrangement links TRBV28 to TRBJ2-7; absent DNA, TCRdb's TRBD2 call cannot be checked. CDR1 MDHEN and CDR2 SYDVKM come from the germline V gene. The length of the CDR3 is 15 residues.

The chain recombines TRBV10-3 with TRBJ2-7; the TCRdb D gene call, TRBD1, has no DNA to confirm it. The CDR3 sequence is 12 residues long. CDR1 is ENHRY and CDR2 is SYGVKD in the germline V gene. CDR3 in amino acids: CAISDGAGSEFF.

The chain's CDR3 is CASSAGQGRGGYTF. This chain links TRBV7-8 with TRBJ1-2; absent DNA, TCRdb's TRBD1 call cannot be checked. This CDR3 has 14 residues. Germline V gene lookup returns CDR1 SGHVS and CDR2 FQNEAQ.

The genes are TRBV11-1 and TRBJ1-2; TCRdb's D call of TRBD1 is untestable without DNA. Germline V gene sequence: CDR1 SGHAT, CDR2 FQDESV (reference sequence). The CDR3 has 19 amino acids. The CDR3 is CASSPSREGRDRRNYGYTF.

V usage is TRBV20-1 and J usage is TRBJ2-1. The germline gives CDR1 DFQATT, CDR2 SNEGSKA (reference sequence). The CDR3 consists of 15 residues. The CDR3 loop is CSARRSISSYNEQFF.

The chain combines TRBV3-1 with TRBJ2-5; as DNA is missing, the TRBD1 call by TCRdb cannot be tested. Germline V CDR1 and CDR2: LGHDT, YNNKEL (reference sequence). CDR3 length equals 14 residues. CDR3 amino acids: CASSQLGTAETQYF.

The V and J genes are TRBV6-1 and TRBJ2-2. The CDR3 loop spans 13 amino acids. The germline CDR1 and CDR2 sequences are MNHNS and SASEGT. CDR3 loop: CASSEESTGELFF.

J is TRBJ2-1 and V is TRBV15; TCRdb reports TRBD1, a call that lacks DNA to check it against. Germline CDR1 is LNHNV and CDR2 is YYDKDF (reference sequence). This CDR3 is built from 15 residues. The CDR3 is CATESGTGYYNEQFF.

The chain carries TRBV20-1 and TRBJ2-1; checking the TCRdb D call of TRBD1 is not possible without DNA. Germline CDR1 and CDR2: DFQATT and SNEGSKA (reference sequence). This CDR3 region has 15 residues. CDR3 amino acids: CSARDGGDTHNEQFF.

The gene calls are TRBV11-2 and TRBJ2-5. CDR1 and CDR2 from the germline V gene are SGHAT and FQNNGV. The CDR3 consists of 14 residues. The CDR3: CASSLNPTQETQYF.

The rearrangement links TRBV9 to TRBJ2-7. CDR1 and CDR2 (germline): SGDLS, YYNGEE. The CDR3 is 14 residues long. The CDR3 protein is CASSPVTDSYEQYF. Full variable domain (missing parts from reference TRBV9 and TRBJ2-7): DSGVTQTPKHLITATGQRVTLRCSPRSGDLSVYWYQQSLDQGLQFLIQYYNGEERAKGNILERFSAQQFPDLHSELNLSSLELGDSALYFCASSPVTDSYEQYFGPGTRLTVT.

This chain joins TRBV20-1 and TRBJ2-5; checking the TCRdb D call of TRBD1 is not possible without DNA. The CDR3 is 14 residues long. Germline V gene lookup returns CDR1 DFQATT and CDR2 SNEGSKA (reference sequence). The CDR3 spells CSASSGSQLETQYF.

This sequence joins TRBV12-3 or TRBV12-4 and TRBJ2-1; TCRdb's D call, TRBD1, is unchecked because there is no DNA. The CDR3 is 15 residues long. CDR3 sequence reads: CASSPRPPSYNEQFF.

V gene TRBV7-9 combines with J gene TRBJ2-3; the TCRdb call, TRBD1, lacks DNA for checking. This CDR3 contains 14 residues. Germline V gives CDR1 SEHNR, CDR2 FQNEAQ (reference sequence). The CDR3 reads CASSPRDVTDTQYF.

The chain links TRBV10-3 to TRBJ2-1; absent DNA, TCRdb's TRBD2 call cannot be checked. This CDR3 is 14 amino acids long. Germline V CDR1 and CDR2: ENHRY, SYGVKD. CDR3 in amino acids: CAISTASGRNEQFF.

V and J are TRBV5-5 and TRBJ1-6. CDR3 length: 15 residues. Per germline, CDR1 SGHKS and CDR2 YYEKEE (reference sequence). The CDR3 sequence is CASSLLGVNYSPLHF.

V and J are TRBV10-3 and TRBJ2-5; TCRdb's D call of TRBD2 is untestable without DNA. Germline V lookup: CDR1 ENHRY, CDR2 SYGVKD. The CDR3 covers 15 residues. CDR3 sequence reads: CAISGSRGPQETQYF.

The chain uses TRBV5-1 and TRBJ2-2; as DNA is missing, the TRBD2 call by TCRdb cannot be tested. The CDR3 runs 15 residues. Per germline, CDR1 SGHRS and CDR2 YFSETQ. The CDR3 loop is CASSSLASETGELFF.

The V and J genes are TRBV11-2 and TRBJ2-3; TCRdb indicates TRBD2, and absent DNA this call remains unverified. The germline V gene encodes CDR1 SGHAT and CDR2 FQNNGV. CDR3 length: 16 residues. The CDR3: CASSLGTAEATDTQYF. Full variable domain (missing parts from reference TRBV11-2 and TRBJ2-3): EAGVAQSPRYKIIEKRQSVAFWCNPISGHATLYWYQQILGQGPKLLIQFQNNGVVDDSQLPKDRFSAERLKGVDSTLKIQPAKLEDSAVYLCASSLGTAEATDTQYFGPGTRLTVL.